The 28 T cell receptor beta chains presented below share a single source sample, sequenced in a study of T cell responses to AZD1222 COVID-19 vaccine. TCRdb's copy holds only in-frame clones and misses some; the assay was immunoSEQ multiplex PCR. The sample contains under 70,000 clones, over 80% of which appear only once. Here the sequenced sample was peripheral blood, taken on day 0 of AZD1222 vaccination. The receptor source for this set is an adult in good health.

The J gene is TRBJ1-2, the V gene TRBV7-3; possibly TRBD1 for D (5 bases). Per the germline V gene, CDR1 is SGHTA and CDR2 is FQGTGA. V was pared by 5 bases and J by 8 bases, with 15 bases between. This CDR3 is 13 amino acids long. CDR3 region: CASSDGGPKGYTF. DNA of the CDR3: TGTGCCAGCAGCGACGGGGGACCGAAAGGCTACACCTTC.

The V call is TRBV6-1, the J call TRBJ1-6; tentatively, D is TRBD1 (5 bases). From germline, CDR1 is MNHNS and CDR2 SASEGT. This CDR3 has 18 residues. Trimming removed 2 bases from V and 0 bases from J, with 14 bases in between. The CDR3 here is CASSELRQHISYNSPLHF. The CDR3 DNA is TGTGCCAGCAGTGAATTGAGACAGCATATCTCCTATAATTCACCCCTCCACTTT.

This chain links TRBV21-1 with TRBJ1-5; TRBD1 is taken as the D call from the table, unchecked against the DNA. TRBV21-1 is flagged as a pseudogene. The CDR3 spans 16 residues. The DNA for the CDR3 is TGTGCCAGCAGCTCAACCGGGACAGGGACCCGCGGGTCTCAGCATTTT. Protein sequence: CASSSTGTGTRGSQHF.

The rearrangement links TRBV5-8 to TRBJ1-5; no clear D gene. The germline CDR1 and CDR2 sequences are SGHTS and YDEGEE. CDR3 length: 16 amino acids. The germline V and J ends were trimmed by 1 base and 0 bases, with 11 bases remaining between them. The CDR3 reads CASSLRAGYSNQPQHF. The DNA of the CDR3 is TGTGCCAGCAGCTTGCGGGCCGGTTATAGCAATCAGCCCCAGCATTTT.

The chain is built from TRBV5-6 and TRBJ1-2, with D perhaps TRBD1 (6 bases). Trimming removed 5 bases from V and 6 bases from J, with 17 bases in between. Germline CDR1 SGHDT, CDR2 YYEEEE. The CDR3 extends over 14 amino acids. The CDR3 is CASRRRGAGDGYTF. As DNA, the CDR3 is TGTGCCAGCAGAAGGCGGGGGGCTGGGGATGGCTACACCTTC.

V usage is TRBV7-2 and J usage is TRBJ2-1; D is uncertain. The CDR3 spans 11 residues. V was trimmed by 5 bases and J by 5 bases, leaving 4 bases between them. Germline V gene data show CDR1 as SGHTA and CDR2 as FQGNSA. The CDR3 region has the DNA TGTGCCAGCAGCCTGCACAATGAGCAGTTCTTC. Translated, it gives CASSLHNEQFF.

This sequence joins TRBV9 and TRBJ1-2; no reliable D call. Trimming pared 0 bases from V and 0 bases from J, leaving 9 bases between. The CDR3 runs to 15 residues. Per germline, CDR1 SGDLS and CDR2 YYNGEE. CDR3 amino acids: CASSVAGTPNYGYTF. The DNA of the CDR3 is TGTGCCAGCAGCGTAGCTGGAACCCCTAACTATGGCTACACCTTC. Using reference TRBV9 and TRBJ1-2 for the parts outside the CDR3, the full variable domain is DSGVTQTPKHLITATGQRVTLRCSPRSGDLSVYWYQQSLDQGLQFLIQYYNGEERAKGNILERFSAQQFPDLHSELNLSSLELGDSALYFCASSVAGTPNYGYTFGSGTRLTVV.

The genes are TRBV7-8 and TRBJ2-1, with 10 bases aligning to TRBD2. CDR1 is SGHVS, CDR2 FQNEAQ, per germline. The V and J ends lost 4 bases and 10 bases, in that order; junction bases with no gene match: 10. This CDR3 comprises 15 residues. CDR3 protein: CASSSSGRAMYEQFF. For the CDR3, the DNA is TGTGCCAGCAGCTCCAGCGGGAGGGCCATGTACGAGCAGTTCTTC.

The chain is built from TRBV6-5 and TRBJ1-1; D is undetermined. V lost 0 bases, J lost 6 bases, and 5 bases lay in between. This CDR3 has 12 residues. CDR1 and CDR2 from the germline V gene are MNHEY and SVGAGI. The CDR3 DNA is TGTGCCAGCAGTTACTCACGGGCTGAAGCTTTCTTT. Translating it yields CASSYSRAEAFF.

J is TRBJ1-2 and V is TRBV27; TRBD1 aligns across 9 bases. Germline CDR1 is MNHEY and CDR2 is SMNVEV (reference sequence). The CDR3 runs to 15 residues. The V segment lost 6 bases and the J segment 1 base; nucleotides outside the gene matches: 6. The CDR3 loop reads CASRIQGAGNYGYTF. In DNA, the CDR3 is TGTGCCAGCAGAATACAGGGGGCCGGTAACTATGGCTACACCTTC.

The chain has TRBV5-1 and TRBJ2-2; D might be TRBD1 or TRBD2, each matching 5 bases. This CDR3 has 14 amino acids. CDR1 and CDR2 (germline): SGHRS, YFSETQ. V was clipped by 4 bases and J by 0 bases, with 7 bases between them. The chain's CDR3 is CASSGDPNTGELFF. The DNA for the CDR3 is TGCGCCAGCAGCGGGGACCCGAACACCGGGGAGCTGTTTTTT.

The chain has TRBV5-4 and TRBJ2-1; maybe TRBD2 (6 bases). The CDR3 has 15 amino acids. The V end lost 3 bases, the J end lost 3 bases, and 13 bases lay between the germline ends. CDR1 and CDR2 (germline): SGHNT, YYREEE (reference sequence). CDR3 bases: TGTGCCAGCAGCTCATCCGGGACTCACTACAATGAGCAGTTCTTC. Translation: CASSSSGTHYNEQFF.

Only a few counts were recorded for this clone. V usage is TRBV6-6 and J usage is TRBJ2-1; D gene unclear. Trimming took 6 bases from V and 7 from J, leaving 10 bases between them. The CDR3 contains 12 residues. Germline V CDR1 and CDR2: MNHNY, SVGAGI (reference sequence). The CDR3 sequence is CASSLHGNEQFF. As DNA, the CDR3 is TGTGCCAGCAGCTTGCACGGGAATGAGCAGTTCTTC.

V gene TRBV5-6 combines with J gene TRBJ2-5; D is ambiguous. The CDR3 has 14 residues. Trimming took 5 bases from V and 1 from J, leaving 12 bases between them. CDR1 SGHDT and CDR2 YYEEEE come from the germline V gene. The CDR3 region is CASSSESLQETQYF. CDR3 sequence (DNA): TGTGCCAGCAGTTCGGAGTCTCTCCAAGAGACCCAGTACTTC. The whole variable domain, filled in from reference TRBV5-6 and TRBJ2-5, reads DAGVTQSPTHLIKTRGQQVTLRCSPKSGHDTVSWYQQALGQGPQFIFQYYEEEERQRGNFPDRFSGHQFPNYSSELNVNALLLGDSALYLCASSSESLQETQYFGPGTRLLVL.

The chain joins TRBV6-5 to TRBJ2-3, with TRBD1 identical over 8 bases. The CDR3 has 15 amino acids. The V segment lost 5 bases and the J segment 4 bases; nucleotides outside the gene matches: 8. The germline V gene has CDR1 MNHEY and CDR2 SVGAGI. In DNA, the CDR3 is TGTGCCAGCAGTCCGACAGGGGTCCCCTCAGATACGCAGTATTTT. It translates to CASSPTGVPSDTQYF.

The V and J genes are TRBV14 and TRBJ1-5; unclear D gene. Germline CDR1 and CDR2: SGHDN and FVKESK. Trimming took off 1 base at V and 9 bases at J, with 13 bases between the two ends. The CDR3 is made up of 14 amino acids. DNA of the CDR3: TGTGCCAGCAGCCAAGGACCGGGAGTATGGCCCCAGCATTTT. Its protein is CASSQGPGVWPQHF.

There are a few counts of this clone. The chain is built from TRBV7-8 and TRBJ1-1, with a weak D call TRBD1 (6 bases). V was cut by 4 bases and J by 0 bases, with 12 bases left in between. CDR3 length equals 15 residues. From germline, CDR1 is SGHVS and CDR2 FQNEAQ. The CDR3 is CASSSEDSLNTEAFF. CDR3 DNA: TGTGCCAGCAGCTCGGAGGACAGTTTGAACACTGAAGCTTTCTTT.

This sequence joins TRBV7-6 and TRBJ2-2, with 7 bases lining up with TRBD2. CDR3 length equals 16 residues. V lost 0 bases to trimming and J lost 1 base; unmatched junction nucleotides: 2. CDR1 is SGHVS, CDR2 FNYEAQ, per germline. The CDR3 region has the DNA TGTGCCAGCAGCTTAGCCCCTAGCGGGAACACCGGGGAGCTGTTTTTT. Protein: CASSLAPSGNTGELFF.

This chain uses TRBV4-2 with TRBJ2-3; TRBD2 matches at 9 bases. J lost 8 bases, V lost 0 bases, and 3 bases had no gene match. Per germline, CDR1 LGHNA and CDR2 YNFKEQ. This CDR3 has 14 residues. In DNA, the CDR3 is TGTGCCAGCAGCCAAGAACAACTAGCGGGTACGCAGTATTTT. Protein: CASSQEQLAGTQYF.

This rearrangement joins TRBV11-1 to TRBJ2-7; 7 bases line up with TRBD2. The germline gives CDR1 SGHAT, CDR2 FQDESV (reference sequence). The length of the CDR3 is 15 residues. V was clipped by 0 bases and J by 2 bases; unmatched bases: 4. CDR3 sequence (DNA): TGTGCCAGCAGCTTAGCCTCTAGCGGCCCCTACGAGCAGTACTTC. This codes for CASSLASSGPYEQYF.

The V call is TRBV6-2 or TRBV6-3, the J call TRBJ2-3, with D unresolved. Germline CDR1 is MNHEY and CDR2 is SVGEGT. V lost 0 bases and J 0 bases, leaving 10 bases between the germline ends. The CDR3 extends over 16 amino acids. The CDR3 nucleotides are TGTGCCAGCAGTTACTCCTCTATCACTAGCACAGATACGCAGTATTTT. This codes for CASSYSSITSTDTQYF.

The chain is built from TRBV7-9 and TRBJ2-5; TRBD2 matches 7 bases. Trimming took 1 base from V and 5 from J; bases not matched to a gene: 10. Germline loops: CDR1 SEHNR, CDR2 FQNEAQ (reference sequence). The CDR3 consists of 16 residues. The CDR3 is CASSLGAQRGVETQYF. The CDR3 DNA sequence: TGTGCCAGCAGCTTAGGAGCCCAGCGGGGTGTGGAGACCCAGTACTTC.

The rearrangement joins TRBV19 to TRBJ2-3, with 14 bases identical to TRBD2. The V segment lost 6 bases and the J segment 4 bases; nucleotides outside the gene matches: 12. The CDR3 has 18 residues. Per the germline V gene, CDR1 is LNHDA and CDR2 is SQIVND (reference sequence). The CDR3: CASRDSGLAGDTADTQYF. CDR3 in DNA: TGTGCCAGTAGGGATTCGGGACTAGCGGGAGATACGGCAGATACGCAGTATTTT.

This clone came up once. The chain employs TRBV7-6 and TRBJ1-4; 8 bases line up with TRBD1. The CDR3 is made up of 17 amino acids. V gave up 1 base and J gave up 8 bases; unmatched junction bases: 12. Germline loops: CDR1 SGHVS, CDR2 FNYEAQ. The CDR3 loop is CASSLEPSGQGGEKLFF. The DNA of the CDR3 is TGTGCCAGCAGCTTAGAGCCCTCAGGACAGGGAGGAGAAAAACTGTTTTTT.

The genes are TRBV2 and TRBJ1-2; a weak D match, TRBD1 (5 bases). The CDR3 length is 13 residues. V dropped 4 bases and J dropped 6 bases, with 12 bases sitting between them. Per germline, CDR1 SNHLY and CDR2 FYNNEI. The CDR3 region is CASSVRAGDGYTF. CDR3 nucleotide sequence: TGTGCCAGCAGTGTCAGGGCGGGGGATGGCTACACCTTC. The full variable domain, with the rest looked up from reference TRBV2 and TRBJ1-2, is EPEVTQTPSHQVTQMGQEVILRCVPISNHLYFYWYRQILGQKVEFLVSFYNNEISEKSEIFDDQFSVERPDGSNFTLKIRSTKLEDSAMYFCASSVRAGDGYTFGSGTRLTVV.

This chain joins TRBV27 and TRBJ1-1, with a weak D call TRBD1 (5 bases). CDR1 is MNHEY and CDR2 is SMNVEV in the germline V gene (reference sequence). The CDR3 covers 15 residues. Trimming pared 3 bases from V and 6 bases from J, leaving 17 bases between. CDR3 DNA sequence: TGTGCCAGCAGTTTCACACCCAGGGAGGACTCTGAAGCTTTCTTT. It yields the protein CASSFTPREDSEAFF.

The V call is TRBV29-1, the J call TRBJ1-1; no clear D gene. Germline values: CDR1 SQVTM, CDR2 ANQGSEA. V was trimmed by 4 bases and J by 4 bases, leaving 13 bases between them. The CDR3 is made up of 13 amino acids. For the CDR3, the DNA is TGCAGCGTTGGTACGGCCCTCGGCACTGAAGCTTTCTTT. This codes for CSVGTALGTEAFF.

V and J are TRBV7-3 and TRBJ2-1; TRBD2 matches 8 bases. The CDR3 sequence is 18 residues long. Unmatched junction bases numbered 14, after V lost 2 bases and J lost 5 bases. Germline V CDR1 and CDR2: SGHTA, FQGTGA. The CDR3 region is CASSLGSGSAWGHNEQFF. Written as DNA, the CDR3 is TGTGCCAGCAGCTTAGGCAGCGGGAGCGCCTGGGGGCACAATGAGCAGTTCTTC.